The present T cell receptor (beta chain) was sequenced within a study of Ad26.COV2.S vaccination and SARS-CoV-2 variants. Study-level findings and limits: Breadth measured for non-spike TCRs was similar across vaccine and placebo recipients. Vaccinees showed greater spike-specific TCR breadth than placebo recipients.

In the case of this clone: As yet, its antigen is unknown.

The CDR3 runs to 13 residues. Trimming cost V 6 bases and J 8 bases, with 15 bases left between them. Germline V gives CDR1 ENHRY, CDR2 SYGVKD. Specified treatment: 15 to 20 received Ad26.COV2.S at low or high dose, single or two shots; 5 received placebo; per-sample allocation not given. It was on day 63 after the first vaccine or placebo injection that samples were taken. The assay was immunoSEQ multiplex PCR, and TCRdb's table has in-frame clones only and misses some. The data contain about 480,000 clones, roughly nine tenths of them seen just once; the ten biggest clones take up roughly 13%. This sequence originates from a person between 18 and 60 years old who received the Ad26.COV2.S COVID-19 vaccine or a placebo. The chain carries TRBV10-3 and TRBJ2-3; D is perhaps TRBD2 (6 bases). Sequences were derived from peripheral blood, sampled in a trial of Ad26.COV2.S vaccine versus placebo. The chain's CDR3 is CAISPTSSGTQYF. DNA for the CDR3: TGTGCCATCAGCCCGACTAGTTCGGGTACGCAGTATTTT.